What follows describes a single T cell receptor (beta chain). This clonotype appeared many times. The target of this receptor is not known. The sample holds no much larger clone one base away, and base qualities are not on file. Graves' hyperthyroidism was defined as stable when no progression to ophthalmopathy occurred over 18 months of follow-up. Hyperthyroidism patients were newly diagnosed, had a disease duration of under 2 months, and were aged 18 to 65 years. Any patient with an uncontrolled infection, another autoimmune disease, pregnancy or lactation was excluded. Diagnoses were based on clinical symptoms, serum thyroxine and TRAb, thyroid ultrasound and orbital computed tomography. Ficoll-Paque density gradient centrifugation was used to isolate PBMCs from around 10 ml of fresh peripheral blood. Total RNA was extracted with Trizol reagent, and quality was checked on an Agilent 2100 Bioanalyzer.

The sample is drawn from a study of T cells in Graves' hyperthyroidism and ophthalmopathy (dated by TCRdb to about 2019). Background for the entire study: Peripheral blood samples were taken at initial diagnosis, before any treatment was given. TCR V-J signatures able to tell the groups apart were searched for in a discovery cohort of approximately 95 patients, of whom more than 40 had Graves' ophthalmopathy and roughly 58 had stable Graves' hyperthyroidism. Prospective prediction of ophthalmopathy was tested in an independent validation cohort of 18 to 20 hyperthyroidism patients and 17 patients who later progressed to ophthalmopathy. The 100 or so discovery patients were randomly split 7:3 into training and test sets. In addition, the study compared T-cell repertoires in thyroid tissue and in blood from 6 or 7 Graves' hyperthyroidism patients. After sampling, hyperthyroidism patients received methimazole starting at 30 mg daily, and ophthalmopathy patients received high-dose intravenous methylprednisolone. According to the paper, TCR Vbeta CDR3 sequencing was carried out on 120 to 150 peripheral blood samples, which came from approximately 41 ophthalmopathy, 75 or so hyperthyroidism and approximately 17 progressor patients.

Study-wide conclusions, independent of this receptor: In cross-validation, a model built on a 13 V-J signature told ophthalmopathy apart from stable hyperthyroidism with roughly 87% sensitivity and about 81% specificity, and in testing the same model reached 80%/75%. No statistical method was used to fix the sample size in advance, and group allocation was not hidden from the investigators. Blood samples also contained most of the expanded thyroid clonotypes (frequency above 0.001), which suggests that blood repertoires may reflect thyroid immune responses. In validation, the model predicted progression to ophthalmopathy a median of roughly six months before onset, with roughly 68% sensitivity and about 72% specificity.

The CDR3 runs 12 amino acids, cysteine and phenylalanine included. Only the CDR3 part of the read is kept: 36 bases, read in frame from the first base. Via the germline V gene (reference sequence), CDR1 is DFQATT and CDR2 SNEGSKA. Relative to germline, V is 5 bases shorter and J is 3 bases shorter, with 10 bases between their ends. The TCR beta CDR3 regions were amplified from RNA transcripts. The TCR CDR3 was subjected to a first round of RT-PCR using the HTBI primer set and the Qiagen OneStep RT-PCR kit. A second multiplex PCR round built the libraries, followed by size selection and purification. Sequencing of the libraries was done on an Illumina HiSeq2000 using paired-end 100 bp reads. Processing in the source paper ran as follows. SOAPnuke was used to process the raw data, with reads discarded if the reads contained adapters or uncalled bases, had a mean Phred below 15, or lacked an exact constant-primer or identifier match. COPE v1.2.5 was used to merge the high-quality paired reads, and each unique nucleotide sequence was defined as a clonotype. MiTCR v1.1 was used to align the clonotypes against IMGT TRBV, TRBD and TRBJ reference segments. The analysis included only V-J combinations with a frequency above 0.0001, which together covered 99% to 99.2% of the repertoires. A TCS score was defined as the ratio between F50 (clonal expansion) and ExV (chaos), using BLOSUM62-based TCRdist between CDR3 peptides within each V-J. Welch's t-statistics and random forest reduced around 520 V-J features to under 15, which were used in a naive Bayes classifier (R e1071). Through fastp at Q25 and MiXCR, TCRdb rebuilt clones from the public reads, retaining in-frame beta chains. Each CDR3 protein gets just one entry, which takes the most common genes and DNA from the rows behind it. The V and J calls shown here were made by TCRdb, not taken from the authors' results. This sample comprises 460,000 or so distinct CDR3 sequences, 13% to 15% of them detected only once. Roughly 17% of the sample belongs to the ten largest clones.

This TCR derives from a woman under 30 with Graves' hyperthyroidism. The specimen sequenced was blood. This receptor chain uses TRBV20-1 and TRBJ1-1, with the D gene too uncertain to name. CDR3 protein: CSAGKTDTEAFF. In nucleotide form, the sequence is TGCAGTGCTGGCAAGACGGACACTGAAGCTTTCTTT.